This TCR beta chain was profiled in a study of cytomegalovirus exposure and HLA in healthy donors. A remark on this clone: Its antigen is as yet unknown.

PCR primers comprised 60 Vbeta and 13 Jbeta primers. Per the original data handling: The count from a later analysis was tens of millions of unique TCR beta chains, some 12 million of them shared. Generated by immunoSEQ multiplex PCR, the TCRdb table keeps only in-frame clones and is missing some. The V and J calls and the clone size are those of that table, but D and trimming were determined from the DNA. Of fewer than 200,000 clones in the sample, about two thirds were seen once. CDR3 length: 13 amino acids. Trimming left V 7 bases short and J 5 bases short, with 14 bases between. Germline V gene lookup returns CDR1 SGHTA and CDR2 FQGNSA. General observations from the study: Later on, an analysis showed TCR association rates differing by HLA locus, with DRB1 the most and HLA-C the fewest. Earlier findings revealed that most TCR beta V segments proved productive either about 90% or about 30% of the time. The authors listed some 160 TCR beta chains as cytomegalovirus-associated.

Sequenced material: PBMCs. The J gene is TRBJ1-2, the V gene TRBV7-2; a possible D gene is TRBD1 (5 bases). The receptor was derived from a woman aged 18-29 years in good health and CMV-seropositive. The CDR3 loop is CASTPRGTYGYTF. CDR3 in DNA: TGTGCCAGCACCCCCCGCGGGACGTATGGCTACACCTTC.